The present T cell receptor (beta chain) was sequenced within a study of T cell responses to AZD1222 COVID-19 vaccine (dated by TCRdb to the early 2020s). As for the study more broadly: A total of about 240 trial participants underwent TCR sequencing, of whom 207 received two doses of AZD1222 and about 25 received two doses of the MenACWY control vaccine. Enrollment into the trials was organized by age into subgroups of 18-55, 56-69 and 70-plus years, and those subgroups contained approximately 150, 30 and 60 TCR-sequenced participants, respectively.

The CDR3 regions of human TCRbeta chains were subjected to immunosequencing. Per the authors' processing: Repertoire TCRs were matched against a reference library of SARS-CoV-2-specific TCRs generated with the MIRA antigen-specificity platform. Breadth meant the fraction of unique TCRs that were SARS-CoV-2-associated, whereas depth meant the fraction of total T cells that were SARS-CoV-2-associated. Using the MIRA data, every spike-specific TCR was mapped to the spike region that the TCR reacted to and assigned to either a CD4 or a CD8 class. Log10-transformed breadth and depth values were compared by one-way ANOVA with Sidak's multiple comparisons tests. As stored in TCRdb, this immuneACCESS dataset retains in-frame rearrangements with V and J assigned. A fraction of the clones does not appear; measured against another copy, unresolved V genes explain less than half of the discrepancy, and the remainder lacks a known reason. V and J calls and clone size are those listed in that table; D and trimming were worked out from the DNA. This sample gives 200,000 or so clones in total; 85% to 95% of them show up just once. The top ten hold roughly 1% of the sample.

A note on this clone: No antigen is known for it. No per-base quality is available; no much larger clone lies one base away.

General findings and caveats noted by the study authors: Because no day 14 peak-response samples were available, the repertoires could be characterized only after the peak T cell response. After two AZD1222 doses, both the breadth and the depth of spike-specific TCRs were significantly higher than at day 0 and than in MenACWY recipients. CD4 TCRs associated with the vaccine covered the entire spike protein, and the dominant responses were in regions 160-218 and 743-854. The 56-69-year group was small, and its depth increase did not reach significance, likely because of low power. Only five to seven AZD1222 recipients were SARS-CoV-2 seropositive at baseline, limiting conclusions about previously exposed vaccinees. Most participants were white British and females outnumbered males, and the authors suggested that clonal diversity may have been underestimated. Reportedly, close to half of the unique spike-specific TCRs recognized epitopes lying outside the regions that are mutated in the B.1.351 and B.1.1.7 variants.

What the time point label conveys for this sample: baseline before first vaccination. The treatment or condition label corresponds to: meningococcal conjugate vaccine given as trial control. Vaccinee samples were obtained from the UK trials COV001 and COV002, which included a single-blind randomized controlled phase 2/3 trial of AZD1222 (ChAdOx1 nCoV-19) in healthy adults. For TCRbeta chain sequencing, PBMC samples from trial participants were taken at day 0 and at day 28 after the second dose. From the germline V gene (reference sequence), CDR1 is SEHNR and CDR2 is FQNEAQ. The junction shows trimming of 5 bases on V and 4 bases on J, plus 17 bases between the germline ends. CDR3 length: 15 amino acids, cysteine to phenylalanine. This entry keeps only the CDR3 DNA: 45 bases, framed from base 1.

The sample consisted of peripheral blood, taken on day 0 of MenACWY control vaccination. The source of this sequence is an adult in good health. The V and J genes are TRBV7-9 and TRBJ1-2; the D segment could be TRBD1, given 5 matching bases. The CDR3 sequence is CASSLLRGAGYGYTF. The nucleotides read TGTGCCAGCAGCCTCTTGAGAGGGGCTGGCTATGGCTACACCTTC.